The sequence of this TCR beta chain was determined in a study of graft-versus-host responses after intestinal transplantation. For the study at large: Following induction with anti-thymocyte globulin, all recipients were given tacrolimus and steroids for roughly three years.

Sequenced by immunoSEQ multiplex PCR; TCRdb stores in-frame clones only, minus some. The table has 60,000 to 65,000 clones, about 89% seen once. The starting material, graft tissue, was processed to release intraepithelial and lamina propria lymphocytes. CDR3 length: 13 residues. CDR1 and CDR2 (germline): MGHRA, YSYEKL. The chain is built from TRBV4-1 and TRBJ2-5; D is undetermined. The end of the DNA is better explained by TRBJ2-7, so the J call may be wrong. The sequences come from ileum tissue, collected approximately 56 weeks after transplant. This clonotype was obtained from a human patient who received an intestinal transplant, so some T cells may come from the graft donor. As DNA, the CDR3 is TGCGCCAGCGGCGTCCTACCCTCCTACGAGCAGTACTTC. It translates to CASGVLPSYEQYF.